Detailed here is one TCR beta chain. Its binding antigen is unknown. This sample is part of a study of human CD8 memory T cell subsets (dated by TCRdb to the early 2020s). Some background on the complete study: To assess how stem-like (TSTEM), progenitor exhausted-like (TPEX) and effector memory CD8+ T cell subsets are clonally related, the TCRbeta repertoires of these three subsets were compared. TCRbeta repertoires were obtained from about 6 donors, each contributing TSTEM, TPEX and effector memory subsets.

CCR7+ PD-1- TIGIT- cells were the ones classified as stem-like memory CD8+ T cells (TSTEM). Peripheral blood mononuclear cells were isolated from healthy donor buffy coats by density gradient separation. In the study, negative magnetic separation with EasySep or MojoSort CD8+ T cell isolation kits was used to enrich total CD8+ T cells. An RNeasy Mini Kit was used to extract total RNA from duplicate vials of fewer than 180,000 sorted CD8+ T cells per subset. PBMCs were used either fresh or after being cryopreserved in fetal bovine serum containing roughly 9.8% DMSO. Fluorescence-activated cell sorting on a FACSAria III was used to sort CD8+ T cell subsets to purity. Spanning cysteine to phenylalanine, the CDR3 consists of 14 amino acids. The DNA is not on file. Per the germline V gene (reference sequence), SGHNT is the CDR1 and YYREEE is the CDR2. The investigation overall reported the following: Both stem-like subsets shared clonotypes with effector memory cells, but TSTEM and TPEX repertoires overlapped minimally, suggesting distinct antigen spectra. Normalized Shannon-Wiener diversity was similarly high in TSTEM and TPEX subsets, while effector memory subsets were less diverse by comparison. Only TCRbeta chains were sequenced, and repertoire comparisons rested on several donors tested with paired t-tests and Bonferroni correction. Greater repertoire diversity in TSTEM than in TPEX subsets was suggested by Chao1 estimates, potentially reflecting a broader range of specificities.

The listed sequencing device is NextSeq 550. A Human TCR Profiling Kit was used to prepare UMI-labeled 5' RACE TCRbeta libraries. The same number of PCR cycles was used to prepare all TCRbeta libraries in parallel. As for the original processing: Each TCRbeta library contained between about 2,700 and 20,000 functional CDR3beta clonotypes. MIGEC 1.2.9 was used for UMI extraction and consensus assembly, with a minimum of three reads required per UMI. MiXCR 3.0.3 was used to extract the in-frame CDR3beta repertoires. Each sample was downsampled to 42,000 randomly selected UMIs before diversity metrics were computed in VDJtools 1.2.1. For the top 3,000 clones of each sample pair, the repertoire overlap metrics D, R and F2 were calculated in VDJtools. TCRdb reprocessed the reads into one record per CDR3 protein sequence, lacking DNA. The V and J calls here are based on TCRdb, not the publication. The table held for this sample gives more than 5,500 distinct CDR3 sequences. Of the sample, approximately 20% is held by the ten largest clones.

What was sequenced was CD8+ stem-like memory T cells (TSCM and TCM) sorted from PBMCs. The cell subset or site label, read with the paper, signifies: stem-like memory CD8 T cells (TSTEM), CCR7+ PD-1- TIGIT-. The source of this sequence is a human donor in good health. The V gene is TRBV5-4 and the J gene is TRBJ2-1; TCRdb selects TRBD2, and the lack of DNA leaves this call unchecked. The CDR3 amino acid sequence is: CASSSPGLAAKQFF.